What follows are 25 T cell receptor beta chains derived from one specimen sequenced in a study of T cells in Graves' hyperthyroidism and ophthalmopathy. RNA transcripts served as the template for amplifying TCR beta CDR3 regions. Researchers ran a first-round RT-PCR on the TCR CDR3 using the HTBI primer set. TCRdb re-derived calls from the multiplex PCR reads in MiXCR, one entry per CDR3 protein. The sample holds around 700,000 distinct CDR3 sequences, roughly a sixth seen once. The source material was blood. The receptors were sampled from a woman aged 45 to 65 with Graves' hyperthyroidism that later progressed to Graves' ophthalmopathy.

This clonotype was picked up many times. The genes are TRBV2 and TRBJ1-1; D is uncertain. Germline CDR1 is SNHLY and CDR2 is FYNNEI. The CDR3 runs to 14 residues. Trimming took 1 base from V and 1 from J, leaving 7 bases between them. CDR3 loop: CASSEDRQNTEAFF. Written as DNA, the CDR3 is TGTGCCAGCAGTGAAGACCGTCAGAACACTGAAGCTTTCTTT.

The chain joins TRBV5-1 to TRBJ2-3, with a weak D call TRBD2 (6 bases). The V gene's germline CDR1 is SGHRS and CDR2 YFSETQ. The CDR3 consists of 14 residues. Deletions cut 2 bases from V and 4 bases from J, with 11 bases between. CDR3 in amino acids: CASSLTSSADTQYF. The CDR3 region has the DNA TGCGCCAGCAGCTTAACTAGCAGCGCAGATACGCAGTATTTT.

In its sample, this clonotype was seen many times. The CDR3 DNA reads TGTGCCAGCACCCCCATAGCTAACTATGGCTACACCTTC. This encodes CASTPIANYGYTF. The chain couples TRBV6-1 to TRBJ1-2; D gene unclear. V was cut by 7 bases and J by 0 bases, with 9 bases left in between. The CDR3 is 13 amino acids. Germline V gene lookup returns CDR1 MNHNS and CDR2 SASEGT.

CDR3 nucleotide sequence: TGTGCCAGCAGCTTAGTTGAGTTCCAGCTTAATCAGCCCCAGCATTTT. Its translation: CASSLVEFQLNQPQHF. The V call is TRBV7-2, the J call TRBJ1-5, with D hard to call. This CDR3 is 16 amino acids long. Germline lookup yields CDR1 SGHTA and CDR2 FQGNSA. Trimming shortened V by 1 base and J by 4 bases, and 14 bases separated the two germline ends.

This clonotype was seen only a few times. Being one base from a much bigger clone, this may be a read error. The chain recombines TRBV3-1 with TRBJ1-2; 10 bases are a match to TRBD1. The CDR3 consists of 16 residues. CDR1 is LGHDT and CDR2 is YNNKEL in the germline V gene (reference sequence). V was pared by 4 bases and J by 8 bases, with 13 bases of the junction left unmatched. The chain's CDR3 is CASSPEPGQGPAGYTF. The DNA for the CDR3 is TGTGCCAGCAGCCCAGAGCCGGGACAGGGGCCGGCGGGCTACACCTTC.

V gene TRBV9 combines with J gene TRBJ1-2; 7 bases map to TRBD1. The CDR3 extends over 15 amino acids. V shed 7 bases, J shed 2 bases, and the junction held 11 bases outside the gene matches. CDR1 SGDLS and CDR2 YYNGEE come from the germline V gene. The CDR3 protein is CASASGQDKNYGYTF. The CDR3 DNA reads TGTGCCAGCGCCTCAGGACAGGACAAAAACTATGGCTACACCTTC.

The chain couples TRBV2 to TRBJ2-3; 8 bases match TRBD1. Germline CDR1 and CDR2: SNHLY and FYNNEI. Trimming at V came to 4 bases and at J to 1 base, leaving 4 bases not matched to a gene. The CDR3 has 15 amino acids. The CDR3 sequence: CASSVSGQGTDTQYF. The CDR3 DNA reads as TGTGCCAGCAGTGTTTCGGGACAGGGCACAGATACGCAGTATTTT.

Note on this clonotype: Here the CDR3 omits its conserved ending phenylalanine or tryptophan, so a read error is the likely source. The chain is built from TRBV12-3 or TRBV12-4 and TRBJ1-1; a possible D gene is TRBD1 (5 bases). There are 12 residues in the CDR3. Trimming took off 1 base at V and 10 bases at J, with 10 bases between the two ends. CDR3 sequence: CASSLDPQGAFL. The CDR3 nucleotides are TGTGCCAGCAGTTTAGACCCCCAGGGAGCTTTCCTT.

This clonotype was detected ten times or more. The CDR3 protein is CASSRTQGAIGQPQHF. CDR3 coding DNA: TGTGCCAGCTCTCGTACTCAGGGGGCTATAGGGCAGCCCCAGCATTTT. The chain is built from TRBV18 and TRBJ1-5; 8 bases match TRBD1. The CDR3 spans 16 residues. In germline, CDR1 is KGHSH, CDR2 LQKENI. J gave up 7 bases and V 6 bases, and 14 bases lay outside the gene matches.

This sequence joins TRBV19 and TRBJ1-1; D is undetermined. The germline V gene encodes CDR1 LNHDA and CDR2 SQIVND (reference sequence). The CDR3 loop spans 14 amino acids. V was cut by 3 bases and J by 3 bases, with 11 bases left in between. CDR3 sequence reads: CASSIWEVDTEAFF. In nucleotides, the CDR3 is TGTGCCAGTAGTATCTGGGAGGTTGACACTGAAGCTTTCTTT.

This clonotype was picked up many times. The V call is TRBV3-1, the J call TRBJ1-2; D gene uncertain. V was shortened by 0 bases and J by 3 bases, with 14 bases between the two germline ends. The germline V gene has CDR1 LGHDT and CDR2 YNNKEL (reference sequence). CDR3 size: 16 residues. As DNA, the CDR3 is TGTGCCAGCAGCCAAGATCTCGAGGATTATCACTATGGCTACACCTTC. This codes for CASSQDLEDYHYGYTF.

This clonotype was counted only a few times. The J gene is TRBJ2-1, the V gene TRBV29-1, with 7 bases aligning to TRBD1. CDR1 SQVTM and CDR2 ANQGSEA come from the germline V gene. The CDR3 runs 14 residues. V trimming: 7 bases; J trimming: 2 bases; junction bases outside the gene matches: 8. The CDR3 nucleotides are TGCAGCGCTGCCGGGACAGAGACCTACAATGAGCAGTTCTTC. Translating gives CSAAGTETYNEQFF.

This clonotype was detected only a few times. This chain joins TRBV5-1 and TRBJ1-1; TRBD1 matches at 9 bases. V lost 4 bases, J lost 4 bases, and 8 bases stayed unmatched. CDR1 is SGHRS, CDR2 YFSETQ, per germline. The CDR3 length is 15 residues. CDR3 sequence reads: CASSPETGGITEAFF. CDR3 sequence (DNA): TGCGCCAGCAGCCCGGAAACAGGGGGCATCACTGAAGCTTTCTTT.

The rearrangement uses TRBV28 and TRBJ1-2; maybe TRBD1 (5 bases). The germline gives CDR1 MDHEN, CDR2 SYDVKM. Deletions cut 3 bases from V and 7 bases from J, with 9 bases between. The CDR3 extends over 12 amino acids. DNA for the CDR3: TGTGCCAGCAGTTTTTTGGGGGGTGGCTACACCTTC. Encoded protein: CASSFLGGGYTF.

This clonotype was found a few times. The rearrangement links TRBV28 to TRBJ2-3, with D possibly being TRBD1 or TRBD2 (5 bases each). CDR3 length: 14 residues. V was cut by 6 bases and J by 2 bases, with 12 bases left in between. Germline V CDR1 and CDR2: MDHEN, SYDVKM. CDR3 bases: TGTGCCAGCAGGAGAGGGGTGTCCACAGATACGCAGTATTTT. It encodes CASRRGVSTDTQYF. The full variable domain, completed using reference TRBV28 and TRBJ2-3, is DVKVTQSSRYLVKRTGEKVFLECVQDMDHENMFWYRQDPGLGLRLIYFSYDVKMKEKGDIPEGYSVSREKKERFSLILESASTNQTSMYLCASRRGVSTDTQYFGPGTRLTVL.

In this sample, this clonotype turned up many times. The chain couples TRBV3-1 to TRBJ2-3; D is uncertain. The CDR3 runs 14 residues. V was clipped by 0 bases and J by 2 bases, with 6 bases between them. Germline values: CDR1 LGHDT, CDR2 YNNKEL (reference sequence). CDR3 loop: CASSQDFNTDTQYF. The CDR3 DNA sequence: TGTGCCAGCAGCCAAGACTTCAACACAGATACGCAGTATTTT.

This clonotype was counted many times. The CDR3 here is CASSPRDRLTYEQYF. Written as DNA, the CDR3 is TGCGCCAGCAGCCCCCGGGACAGACTCACCTACGAGCAGTACTTC. The genes are TRBV5-1 and TRBJ2-7, with 7 positions matching TRBD1. Germline-derived CDR1 and CDR2 are SGHRS and YFSETQ. This CDR3 spans 15 amino acids. The ends lost 4 bases at V and 2 bases at J; junction bases unmatched: 9.

The CDR3 is CASSRDSPAQNIQYF. In DNA, the CDR3 is TGTGCCAGCAGTCGGGACAGCCCGGCCCAAAACATTCAGTACTTC. The chain links TRBV12-3 or TRBV12-4 to TRBJ2-4, with 7 bases identical to TRBD1. Trimming removed 5 bases from V and 5 bases from J; junction bases left unmatched: 9. The CDR3 is made up of 15 amino acids.

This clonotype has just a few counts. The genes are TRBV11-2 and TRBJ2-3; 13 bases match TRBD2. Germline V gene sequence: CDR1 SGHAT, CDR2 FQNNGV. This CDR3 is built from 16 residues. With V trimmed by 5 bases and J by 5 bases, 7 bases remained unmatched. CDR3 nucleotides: TGTGCCAGCAGCAATCCGGGGACTAGCGGGGAAGATACGCAGTATTTT. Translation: CASSNPGTSGEDTQYF.

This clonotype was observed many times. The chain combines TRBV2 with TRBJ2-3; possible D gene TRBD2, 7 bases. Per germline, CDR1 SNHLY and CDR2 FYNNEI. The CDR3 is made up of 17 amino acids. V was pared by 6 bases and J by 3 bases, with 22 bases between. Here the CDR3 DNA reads TGTGCCAGCAGACCAAAATGGGGGGGCGAGGGTACAGATACGCAGTATTTT. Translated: CASRPKWGGEGTDTQYF.

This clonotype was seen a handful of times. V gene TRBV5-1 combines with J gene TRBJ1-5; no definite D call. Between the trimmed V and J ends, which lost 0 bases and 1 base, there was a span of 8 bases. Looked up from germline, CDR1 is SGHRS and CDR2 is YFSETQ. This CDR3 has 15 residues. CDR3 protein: CASSLEGSSNQPQHF. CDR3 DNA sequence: TGCGCCAGCAGCTTGGAAGGGAGCAGCAATCAGCCCCAGCATTTT.

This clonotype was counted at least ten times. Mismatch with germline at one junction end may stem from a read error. In DNA form, the CDR3 reads TGTGCCAGCAGCCTAGCGGGGGAGGGGCAAAATAGCATTCAGTACTTC. Encoded protein: CASSLAGEGQNSIQYF. V and J are TRBV7-2 and TRBJ2-4; 10 positions match TRBD2. Germline lookup yields CDR1 SGHTA and CDR2 FQGNSA. CDR3 size: 16 residues.

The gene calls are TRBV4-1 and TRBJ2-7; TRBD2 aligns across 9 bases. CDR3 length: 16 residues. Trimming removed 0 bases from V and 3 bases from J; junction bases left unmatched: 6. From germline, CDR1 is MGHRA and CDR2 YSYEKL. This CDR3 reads CASSQDLVTSGYEQYF. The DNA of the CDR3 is TGCGCCAGCAGCCAAGATCTGGTGACTAGCGGCTACGAGCAGTACTTC.

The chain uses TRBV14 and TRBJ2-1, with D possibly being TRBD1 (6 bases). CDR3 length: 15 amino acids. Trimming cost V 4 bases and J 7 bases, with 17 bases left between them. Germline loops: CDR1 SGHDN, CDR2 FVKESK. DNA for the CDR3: TGTGCCAGCAGCCGGGGACACTTTATGGGGAATGAGCAGTTCTTC. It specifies CASSRGHFMGNEQFF.

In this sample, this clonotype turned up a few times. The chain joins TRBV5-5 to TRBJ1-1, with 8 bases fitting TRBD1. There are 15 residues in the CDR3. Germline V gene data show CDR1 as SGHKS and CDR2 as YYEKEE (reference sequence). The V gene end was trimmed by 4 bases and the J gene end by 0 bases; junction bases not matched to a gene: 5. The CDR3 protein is CASSQGQDLNTEAFF. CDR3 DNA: TGTGCCAGCAGCCAGGGACAGGATTTGAACACTGAAGCTTTCTTT.